The 29 T cell receptor beta chains presented below share a single source sample, sequenced in a study of shared clonotypes between healthy human individuals. TCRdb's copy holds only in-frame clones and misses some; the assay was immunoSEQ multiplex PCR. The table shows about 2.5 million clones, with about nine tenths occurring only once. Material for sequencing was naive CD4+ T cells from PBMCs. Subset denoted: CD45RA+ positively selected. The source of these receptors is a man aged 18 to 35 in good health. Some clones in this sample may be carry-over from other donors' samples.

As regards this clone: Other DNA sequences in this sample translate to the same CDR3. The genes are TRBV7-9 and TRBJ1-4, with D maybe TRBD1 (6 bases). CDR1 and CDR2 from the germline V gene are SEHNR and FQNEAQ (reference sequence). The CDR3 totals 14 residues. Trimming took 2 bases from V and 3 from J, leaving 7 bases between them. The CDR3 reads CASSLRQANEKLFF. The CDR3 region has the DNA TGTGCCAGCAGCTTACGACAGGCTAATGAAAAACTGTTTTTT.

The chain carries TRBV10-3 and TRBJ2-3, with 13 positions matching TRBD2. Germline V lookup: CDR1 ENHRY, CDR2 SYGVKD. The CDR3 spans 16 residues. Trimming at V came to 6 bases and at J to 3 bases, leaving 6 bases not matched to a gene. The CDR3 loop is CAIRTGLAGDTDTQYF. In nucleotides, the CDR3 is TGTGCCATCAGGACCGGACTAGCGGGAGATACAGATACGCAGTATTTT.

CDR3 amino acids: CATSRQPAADTFF. The CDR3 nucleotides read TGTGCCACCAGCAGACAGCCCGCGGCAGACACTTTCTTT. The V gene is TRBV15, the J gene TRBJ1-1; D unclear. The germline gives CDR1 LNHNV, CDR2 YYDKDF (reference sequence). Deletions cut 2 bases from V and 12 bases from J, with 16 bases between. The CDR3 contains 13 residues.

This clone was counted a single time. The chain employs TRBV5-1 and TRBJ2-1; D possibly corresponds to TRBD1 (5 bases). Germline CDR1 SGHRS, CDR2 YFSETQ. CDR3 length: 16 amino acids. V gave up 4 bases and J gave up 7 bases, with 21 bases separating them. The CDR3 here is CASSLWGLLSENEQFF. The DNA of the CDR3 is TGCGCCAGCAGCCTTTGGGGCCTTCTGTCGGAAAATGAGCAGTTCTTC.

This rearrangement joins TRBV29-1 to TRBJ1-2, with a tentative D call TRBD1 (5 bases). The CDR3 is 12 amino acids. The ends were cut back, 7 bases at V and 7 bases at J, with 16 bases in the middle. CDR1 SQVTM and CDR2 ANQGSEA come from the germline V gene. CDR3 nucleotide sequence: TGCAGCGCCGCGACAGATCTAGGTGGCTACACCTTC. Amino acids: CSAATDLGGYTF.

V is TRBV25-1 and J is TRBJ1-6; possible D gene TRBD1, 6 bases. With 5 bases removed from V and 7 bases from J, the gap between germline ends came to 15 bases. The CDR3 covers 15 residues. From germline, CDR1 is MGHDK and CDR2 SYGVNS. CDR3 bases: TGTGCCAGCAGTAGAGCAGACAGGTTGAATTCACCCCTCCACTTT. Its protein product is CASSRADRLNSPLHF.

The rearrangement joins TRBV30 to TRBJ1-1, with 7 bases identical to TRBD1. The CDR3 has 13 amino acids. Trimming cost V 3 bases and J 8 bases; bases outside gene matches: 9. CDR1 and CDR2 from the germline V gene are GTSNPN and SVGIG (reference sequence). The CDR3 reads CAWRGQTFGEAFF. The CDR3 nucleotides are TGTGCCTGGAGGGGACAGACCTTTGGGGAAGCTTTCTTT. The complete variable domain, with remaining parts taken from reference TRBV30 and TRBJ1-1, reads SQTIHQWPATLVQPVGSPLSLECTVEGTSNPNLYWYRQAAGRGLQLLFYSVGIGQISSEVPQNLSASRPQDRQFILSSKKLLLSDSGFYLCAWRGQTFGEAFFGQGTRLTVV.

This clone is a singleton in its sample. This sequence joins TRBV19 and TRBJ1-2, with no clear D. Germline CDR1 is LNHDA and CDR2 is SQIVND (reference sequence). Trimming removed 7 bases at V and 4 bases at J, with 13 bases between. The CDR3 extends over 13 amino acids. The CDR3 region is CASTPLASYGYTF. The CDR3, as DNA: TGTGCCAGTACCCCCCTGGCGAGCTATGGCTACACCTTC.

The V and J genes are TRBV4-2 and TRBJ2-3; D gene uncertain. V gave up 0 bases and J gave up 4 bases, with 8 bases separating them. Germline CDR1 is LGHNA and CDR2 is YNFKEQ. This CDR3 has 14 residues. The CDR3 reads CASSQDRVSDTQYF. The DNA of the CDR3 is TGTGCCAGCAGCCAAGATAGAGTTTCAGATACGCAGTATTTT.

Regarding this clone: The identical CDR3 is also encoded by other nucleotide sequences in the sample. The chain combines TRBV5-1 with TRBJ2-3; possibly TRBD2 for D (6 bases). This CDR3 has 14 amino acids. Trimming shortened V by 4 bases and J by 1 base, and 10 bases separated the two germline ends. The V gene's germline CDR1 is SGHRS and CDR2 YFSETQ. CDR3 sequence: CASSPVAGTDTQYF. The CDR3 nucleotides are TGCGCCAGCAGCCCAGTAGCGGGCACAGATACGCAGTATTTT.

The chain couples TRBV5-4 to TRBJ2-3, with D possibly matching TRBD1 (5 bases). The CDR3 spans 15 residues. V was clipped by 2 bases and J by 1 base, with 11 bases between them. The germline CDR1 and CDR2 sequences are SGHNT and YYREEE (reference sequence). This chain's CDR3 is CASSFRVGGTDTQYF. The CDR3 DNA reads TGTGCCAGCAGCTTCAGGGTTGGCGGCACAGATACGCAGTATTTT.

This chain joins TRBV6-5 and TRBJ1-5, with D possibly being TRBD1 (5 bases). The germline gives CDR1 MNHEY, CDR2 SVGAGI. There are 14 residues in the CDR3. Between the trimmed V and J ends, which lost 11 bases and 2 bases, there was a span of 16 bases. CDR3 sequence: CAGTGPRGNQPQHF. In nucleotides, the CDR3 is TGTGCCGGAACAGGCCCCAGAGGCAATCAGCCCCAGCATTTT.

Of note for this clone: This sample includes further DNA sequences coding for the same CDR3. The chain couples TRBV18 to TRBJ1-1; D is perhaps TRBD1 (5 bases). CDR1 is KGHSH, CDR2 LQKENI, per germline. Trimming removed 4 bases from V and 2 bases from J, with 11 bases in between. This CDR3 contains 14 residues. The CDR3 region has the DNA TGTGCCAGCTCACTGCAGGGTCTCAACACTGAAGCTTTCTTT. It is translated as CASSLQGLNTEAFF.

J is TRBJ2-3 and V is TRBV5-1, with 10 bases fitting TRBD2. The CDR3 is 15 amino acids. V trimming: 6 bases; J trimming: 8 bases; junction bases outside the gene matches: 12. Germline loops: CDR1 SGHRS, CDR2 YFSETQ. For the CDR3, the DNA is TGCGCCAGCACATTGACCGCCCTAGCGGGAGCTACGCAGTATTTT. Translated: CASTLTALAGATQYF. Full variable domain (rest looked up from reference TRBV5-1 and TRBJ2-3): KAGVTQTPRYLIKTRGQQVTLSCSPISGHRSVSWYQQTPGQGLQFLFEYFSETQRNKGNFPGRFSGRQFSNSRSEMNVSTLELGDSALYLCASTLTALAGATQYFGPGTRLTVL.

The CDR3 spells CASRLDTGSDGYGYTF. In DNA form, the CDR3 reads TGTGCCAGCCGCCTGGACACAGGGTCGGACGGCTATGGCTACACCTTC. The rearrangement uses TRBV6-4 and TRBJ1-2, with a tentative D call TRBD1 (6 bases). The V end was cut by 8 bases, the J end by 4 bases, with 23 bases between. The CDR3 runs 16 residues. The germline gives CDR1 MRHNA, CDR2 SNTAGT.

The table lists this clone with a few counts. Sequence at one end of the junction differs from germline and may be a read error. Other DNA sequences of this sample code for an identical CDR3. The rearrangement links TRBV7-2 to TRBJ2-1, with TRBD2 matching 11 bases. This CDR3 has 13 amino acids. Germline-derived CDR1 and CDR2 are SGHTA and FQGNSA. The chain's CDR3 is CASSLAGGREQFF. For the CDR3, the DNA is TGTGCCAGCAGCCTAGCGGGAGGCCGTGAGCAGTTCTTC.

The rearrangement uses TRBV29-1 and TRBJ2-7; 10 bases are a match to TRBD1. CDR3 length: 14 amino acids. The junction had 6 bases not matched to a gene; V was cut back by 6 bases and J by 1 base. CDR1 is SQVTM and CDR2 is ANQGSEA in the germline V gene. CDR3 DNA: TGCAGCGTGAGGGGGACAGGGGATTCCTACGAGCAGTACTTC. Amino acids: CSVRGTGDSYEQYF.

The chain joins TRBV5-1 to TRBJ2-3, with TRBD2 matching 9 bases. Germline-derived CDR1 and CDR2 are SGHRS and YFSETQ. Trimming at V came to 3 bases and at J to 3 bases, leaving 8 bases not matched to a gene. There are 16 residues in the CDR3. The CDR3 loop is CASSSGAREGTDTQYF. In DNA, the CDR3 is TGCGCCAGCAGCTCCGGGGCGCGGGAGGGGACAGATACGCAGTATTTT.

The chain carries TRBV28 and TRBJ1-2; possible D gene TRBD1, 6 bases. The germline V and J ends were trimmed by 5 bases and 4 bases, with 20 bases remaining between them. CDR3 size: 16 residues. Germline V gives CDR1 MDHEN, CDR2 SYDVKM. The CDR3 reads CASSAGGGPRVYGYTF. Here the CDR3 DNA reads TGTGCCAGCAGTGCTGGTGGGGGCCCTAGGGTCTATGGCTACACCTTC.

V is TRBV5-1 and J is TRBJ2-7, with 10 bases matching TRBD2. The CDR3 contains 15 residues. Trimming at V came to 1 base and at J to 4 bases, leaving 5 bases not matched to a gene. The germline V gene has CDR1 SGHRS and CDR2 YFSETQ. The CDR3 loop reads CASSLSGRAEYEQYF. The CDR3 coding sequence is TGCGCCAGCAGCTTGAGCGGGAGGGCCGAGTACGAGCAGTACTTC.

A single count supports this clone. The rearrangement links TRBV28 to TRBJ2-2, with TRBD1 matching 8 bases. CDR1 and CDR2 (germline): MDHEN, SYDVKM. The ends lost 8 bases at V and 7 bases at J; junction bases unmatched: 15. The CDR3 has 16 amino acids. The DNA of the CDR3 is TGTGCCAGCCTACACCGGGACAGGATTGCGATCGGGGAGCTGTTTTTT. Its protein product is CASLHRDRIAIGELFF.

The chain recombines TRBV7-9 with TRBJ2-5, with 13 bases aligning to TRBD2. Germline CDR1 SEHNR, CDR2 FQNEAQ (reference sequence). This CDR3 spans 19 amino acids. The V segment lost 4 bases and the J segment 2 bases; nucleotides outside the gene matches: 13. DNA of the CDR3: TGTGCCAGCAGCTCACCGGGACTAGCGGGATCTCCGTATCAAGAGACCCAGTACTTC. As protein: CASSSPGLAGSPYQETQYF.

The V call is TRBV30, the J call TRBJ1-4, with unresolved D. V was shortened by 8 bases and J by 5 bases, with 15 bases between the two germline ends. CDR1 GTSNPN and CDR2 SVGIG come from the germline V gene (reference sequence). The CDR3 has 13 residues. The CDR3 bases are TGTGCCGCCTTACCTTTGACGAATGAAAAACTGTTTTTT. Amino acid sequence: CAALPLTNEKLFF. The variable domain in full, completed from reference TRBV30 and TRBJ1-4, reads SQTIHQWPATLVQPVGSPLSLECTVEGTSNPNLYWYRQAAGRGLQLLFYSVGIGQISSEVPQNLSASRPQDRQFILSSKKLLLSDSGFYLCAALPLTNEKLFFGSGTQLSVL.

This rearrangement joins TRBV5-1 to TRBJ2-2; 8 nucleotides align to TRBD1. Looked up from germline, CDR1 is SGHRS and CDR2 is YFSETQ. The length of the CDR3 is 15 residues. Trimming at V came to 3 bases and at J to 4 bases, leaving 5 bases not matched to a gene. CDR3 region: CASSSRQGFTGELFF. In nucleotides, the CDR3 is TGCGCCAGCAGCTCAAGACAGGGGTTCACCGGGGAGCTGTTTTTT. The full variable domain, in which reference TRBV5-1 and TRBJ2-2 provide the parts outside the CDR3, is KAGVTQTPRYLIKTRGQQVTLSCSPISGHRSVSWYQQTPGQGLQFLFEYFSETQRNKGNFPGRFSGRQFSNSRSEMNVSTLELGDSALYLCASSSRQGFTGELFFGEGSRLTVL.

This clone was counted once. V usage is TRBV7-2 and J usage is TRBJ2-7; D may be TRBD1 or TRBD2 (5 bases each). There are 15 residues in the CDR3. V was shortened by 3 bases and J by 4 bases, with 16 bases between the two germline ends. Germline V lookup: CDR1 SGHTA, CDR2 FQGNSA. Here the CDR3 DNA reads TGTGCCAGCAGCTTGCACCGTGGCAGGGAGTACGAGCAGTACTTC. Translation gives CASSLHRGREYEQYF.

V usage is TRBV18 and J usage is TRBJ2-1; 14 positions match TRBD2. J was trimmed by 4 bases and V by 3 bases; bases with no gene match: 11. Germline CDR1 reads KGHSH; CDR2 reads LQKENI. This CDR3 comprises 19 residues. The DNA of the CDR3 is TGTGCCAGCTCACCTCGTCGACTAGCGGGAGGGTTAGCATACAATGAGCAGTTCTTC. Amino acids: CASSPRRLAGGLAYNEQFF.

This sequence joins TRBV5-4 and TRBJ2-5; D remains ambiguous. This CDR3 has 13 residues. The V end lost 1 base, the J end lost 2 bases, and 6 bases lay between the germline ends. From germline, CDR1 is SGHNT and CDR2 YYREEE (reference sequence). The CDR3 sequence: CASSLKLQETQYF. CDR3 in DNA: TGTGCCAGCAGCTTGAAGTTACAAGAGACCCAGTACTTC. The whole variable domain, filled in from reference TRBV5-4 and TRBJ2-5, reads ETGVTQSPTHLIKTRGQQVTLRCSSQSGHNTVSWYQQALGQGPQFIFQYYREEENGRGNFPPRFSGLQFPNYSSELNVNALELDDSALYLCASSLKLQETQYFGPGTRLLVL.

Turning to this clone: The identical CDR3 is also encoded by other nucleotide sequences in the sample. The V call is TRBV6-5, the J call TRBJ2-6; no clear D gene. In germline, CDR1 is MNHEY, CDR2 SVGAGI. The CDR3 sequence is 15 residues long. Trimming removed 0 bases from V and 1 base from J, with 4 bases in between. The CDR3 sequence is CASSYSLSGANVLTF. CDR3 DNA: TGTGCCAGCAGTTACTCGCTGTCTGGGGCCAACGTCCTGACTTTC.

The rearrangement links TRBV27 to TRBJ2-7; 12 nucleotides line up with TRBD2. CDR3 length equals 15 residues. V lost 6 bases and J lost 3; bases outside the gene matches: 6. CDR1 MNHEY and CDR2 SMNVEV come from the germline V gene (reference sequence). The CDR3 DNA follows: TGTGCCAGCAGGGGGGCGACTAGCGGGAGCTACGAGCAGTACTTC. Protein sequence: CASRGATSGSYEQYF.